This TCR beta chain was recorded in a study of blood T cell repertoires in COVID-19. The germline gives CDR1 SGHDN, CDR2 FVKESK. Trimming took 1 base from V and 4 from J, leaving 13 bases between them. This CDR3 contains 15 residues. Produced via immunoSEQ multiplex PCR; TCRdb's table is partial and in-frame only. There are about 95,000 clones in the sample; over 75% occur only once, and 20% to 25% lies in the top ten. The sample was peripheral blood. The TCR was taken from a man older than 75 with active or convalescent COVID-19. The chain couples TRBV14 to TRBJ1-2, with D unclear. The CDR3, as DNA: TGTGCCAGCAGCCAAGCAAAAGGCAGCGTCTATGGCTACACCTTC. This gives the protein CASSQAKGSVYGYTF.